These 29 T cell receptor beta chains came from one sample sequenced in a study of beta chain features in type 1 diabetes. Study-wide points: Shortening of TCRB CDR3s, moderate but significant, appeared in all four CD4+ subsets of Type 1 diabetes patients.

What these receptors recognize is not known. Every isolated RNA sample was fully reverse transcribed, so sequencing captured expressed TCRB transcripts. TCRdb keeps only in-frame clones here, not all; method: immunoSEQ multiplex PCR. The sample includes 300,000 to 400,000 clones, roughly 8.8% seen only once; the top ten take more than 0.8%. Sequencing used central memory CD4+ T cells from blood. The receptors shown here come from a man aged 30 to 45 with type 1 diabetes.

This clone was counted a few times. This chain uses TRBV4-3 with TRBJ2-3; D gene uncertain. V lost 0 bases and J lost 5, with 9 bases in between. The V gene's germline CDR1 is LGHNA and CDR2 YSLEER. This CDR3 spans 14 amino acids. The CDR3 region has the DNA TGCGCCAGCAGCCAAGAGAGAATGGGAGATACGCAGTATTTT. Residues: CASSQERMGDTQYF.

This clone was counted only a few times. This chain uses TRBV7-9 with TRBJ2-3; 8 nucleotides align to TRBD2. The CDR3 extends over 16 amino acids. CDR1 and CDR2 (germline): SEHNR, FQNEAQ (reference sequence). Losses at the gene ends were 5 bases for V and 1 base for J; bases not matched to a gene: 8. The CDR3 protein is CASSQNVGGGTDTQYF. CDR3 coding DNA: TGTGCCAGCAGCCAGAATGTCGGGGGGGGCACAGATACGCAGTATTTT.

This chain uses TRBV27 with TRBJ1-3, with 9 bases that match TRBD1. V lost 6 bases to trimming and J lost 3 bases; unmatched junction nucleotides: 3. Looked up from germline, CDR1 is MNHEY and CDR2 is SMNVEV (reference sequence). CDR3 length equals 14 residues. CDR3 nucleotides: TGTGCCAGCAGACAGGGGGCTTATGGAAACACCATATATTTT. It translates to CASRQGAYGNTIYF.

The gene calls are TRBV11-2 and TRBJ2-3, with 11 bases matching TRBD2. V lost 5 bases and J lost 3; bases outside the gene matches: 1. The CDR3 totals 14 residues. Germline CDR1 is SGHAT and CDR2 is FQNNGV. The CDR3 DNA reads as TGTGCCAGCAGCGCTAGCGGGGGGACAGATACGCAGTATTTT. Protein: CASSASGGTDTQYF. Using reference TRBV11-2 and TRBJ2-3 for the parts outside the CDR3, the full variable domain is EAGVAQSPRYKIIEKRQSVAFWCNPISGHATLYWYQQILGQGPKLLIQFQNNGVVDDSQLPKDRFSAERLKGVDSTLKIQPAKLEDSAVYLCASSASGGTDTQYFGPGTRLTVL.

This chain links TRBV7-2 with TRBJ1-3; D is perhaps TRBD1 (5 bases). Germline V gene sequence: CDR1 SGHTA, CDR2 FQGNSA. The germline V and J ends were trimmed by 1 base and 0 bases, with 13 bases remaining between them. The CDR3 has 17 residues. CDR3 nucleotides: TGTGCCAGCAGCTTAGACCTCTCAGGGCTCTCTGGAAACACCATATATTTT. This sequence encodes CASSLDLSGLSGNTIYF.

This clone was counted ten times or more. The chain employs TRBV18 and TRBJ2-2; TRBD2 agrees at 8 bases. Germline V gene lookup returns CDR1 KGHSH and CDR2 LQKENI. V lost 2 bases to trimming and J lost 4 bases; unmatched junction nucleotides: 9. This CDR3 has 17 residues. This chain's CDR3 is CASSPTRGLAGTGELFF. CDR3 bases: TGTGCCAGCTCACCAACTCGAGGCCTAGCGGGCACCGGGGAGCTGTTTTTT.

This sequence joins TRBV15 and TRBJ2-1, with TRBD1 identical over 8 bases. The CDR3 extends over 17 amino acids. Trimming cost V 3 bases and J 8 bases; bases outside gene matches: 15. Germline V CDR1 and CDR2: LNHNV, YYDKDF (reference sequence). CDR3 residues: CATSRTPPGQVGDEQFF. The CDR3 coding sequence is TGTGCCACCAGCAGGACCCCCCCGGGACAGGTAGGAGATGAGCAGTTCTTC.

This clone was seen only a few times. The chain combines TRBV19 with TRBJ2-4; TRBD1 matches 7 bases. The germline CDR1 and CDR2 sequences are LNHDA and SQIVND (reference sequence). V was clipped by 6 bases and J by 3 bases; unmatched bases: 14. The CDR3 loop spans 17 amino acids. The DNA of the CDR3 is TGTGCCAGTAGGCCCGTCGGTGAAGGGGGCGACAAAAACATTCAGTACTTC. Protein: CASRPVGEGGDKNIQYF.

V gene TRBV7-2 combines with J gene TRBJ2-7; D ambiguous. The CDR3 extends over 16 amino acids. The germline V gene encodes CDR1 SGHTA and CDR2 FQGNSA. V was cut by 5 bases and J by 0 bases, with 17 bases left in between. The CDR3 coding sequence is TGTGCCAGCAGCCCCTTTACTCCCCTTAGCTCCTACGAGCAGTACTTC. Its protein is CASSPFTPLSSYEQYF.

This clone has just a few counts. The gene calls are TRBV7-9 and TRBJ2-3; 9 bases agree with TRBD2. Germline CDR1 reads SEHNR; CDR2 reads FQNEAQ (reference sequence). CDR3 length: 15 residues. Unmatched junction bases numbered 7, after V lost 5 bases and J lost 4 bases. CDR3 residues: CASSVSGSSADTQYF. The CDR3 nucleotides are TGTGCCAGCAGCGTTAGCGGGAGTAGCGCAGATACGCAGTATTTT. The whole variable domain, filled in from reference TRBV7-9 and TRBJ2-3, reads DTGVSQNPRHKITKRGQNVTFRCDPISEHNRLYWYRQTLGQGPEFLTYFQNEAQLEKSRLLSDRFSAERPKGSFSTLEIQRTEQGDSAMYLCASSVSGSSADTQYFGPGTRLTVL.

This clone was counted between two and nine times. Germline and junction disagree at one end, which may indicate a read error. The genes are TRBV7-2 and TRBJ1-6; the D is unclear. The CDR3 loop spans 16 amino acids. Germline CDR1 reads SGHTA; CDR2 reads FQGNSA. The CDR3 sequence: CASSQEWGLSYSPLHF. As DNA, the CDR3 is TGCGCCAGCAGCCAGGAGTGGGGTCTTTCCTATTCACCCCTCCACTTT.

The V call is TRBV11-2, the J call TRBJ2-3, with D unclear. The V gene's germline CDR1 is SGHAT and CDR2 FQNNGV. The CDR3 spans 14 residues. Trimming pared 0 bases from V and 3 bases from J, leaving 7 bases between. The CDR3 sequence: CASSLDTSTDTQYF. The CDR3 nucleotides are TGTGCCAGCAGCTTAGATACCAGTACAGATACGCAGTATTTT.

This clone was counted a few times. CDR3 amino acids: CASSFDRTTINEQFF. CDR3 DNA: TGTGCCAGCAGCTTTGACAGGACTACAATCAATGAGCAGTTCTTC. V usage is TRBV7-2 and J usage is TRBJ2-1; D may match TRBD1 or TRBD2 (6 bases each). This CDR3 spans 15 amino acids. The germline CDR1 and CDR2 sequences are SGHTA and FQGNSA. V lost 3 bases, J lost 6 bases, and 15 bases lay in between. The variable domain in full, completed from reference TRBV7-2 and TRBJ2-1, reads GAGVSQSPSNKVTEKGKDVELRCDPISGHTALYWYRQSLGQGLEFLIYFQGNSAPDKSGLPSDRFSAERTGGSVSTLTIQRTQQEDSAVYLCASSFDRTTINEQFFGPGTRLTVL.

This clone was detected a few times. The chain links TRBV7-9 to TRBJ1-5; 9 nucleotides align to TRBD1. Trimming took 1 base from V and 4 from J; bases not matched to a gene: 5. This CDR3 region has 16 residues. The V gene's germline CDR1 is SEHNR and CDR2 FQNEAQ (reference sequence). This CDR3 reads CASSLGVDRGNQPQHF. For the CDR3, the DNA is TGTGCCAGCAGCTTAGGCGTGGACAGGGGAAATCAGCCCCAGCATTTT. Combining the CDR3 with reference TRBV7-9 and TRBJ1-5 gives the whole variable domain DTGVSQNPRHKITKRGQNVTFRCDPISEHNRLYWYRQTLGQGPEFLTYFQNEAQLEKSRLLSDRFSAERPKGSFSTLEIQRTEQGDSAMYLCASSLGVDRGNQPQHFGDGTRLSIL.

This chain connects TRBV4-3 to TRBJ2-6; 9 bases are a match to TRBD1. CDR1 and CDR2 from the germline V gene are LGHNA and YSLEER. The CDR3 is 20 residues long. The V and J ends lost 1 base and 2 bases, in that order; junction bases with no gene match: 12. Written as DNA, the CDR3 is TGCGCCAGCAGCCAAGTAAGACCCGGGACAGGGACCCCTGGGGCCAACGTCCTGACTTTC. Translating it yields CASSQVRPGTGTPGANVLTF.

The chain employs TRBV5-1 and TRBJ2-1; 9 bases line up with TRBD2. The trim removed 1 base at V and 9 bases at J, leaving 8 bases unmatched. The CDR3 sequence is 15 residues long. CDR1 and CDR2 (germline): SGHRS, YFSETQ. CDR3 region: CASSLTNLAGVEQFF. The CDR3 bases are TGCGCCAGCAGCTTGACAAATTTAGCGGGGGTTGAGCAGTTCTTC.

In this sample, this clone turned up a few times. The V gene is TRBV25-1, the J gene TRBJ1-2, with D perhaps TRBD1 (5 bases). V was cut by 7 bases and J by 5 bases, with 17 bases left in between. CDR3 length equals 14 residues. Per the germline V gene, CDR1 is MGHDK and CDR2 is SYGVNS. The CDR3 protein is CASTRPGTTYGYTF. CDR3 DNA: TGTGCCAGCACCAGACCCGGGACCACGTATGGCTACACCTTC.

V is TRBV25-1 and J is TRBJ2-7; D remains ambiguous. This CDR3 has 14 amino acids. CDR1 is MGHDK, CDR2 SYGVNS, per germline. Trimming pared 3 bases from V and 2 bases from J, leaving 11 bases between. Here the CDR3 DNA reads TGTGCCAGCAGTGACCCTTCGGTTCCCTACGAGCAGTACTTC. Its protein product is CASSDPSVPYEQYF.

This clone turned up a few times. The chain joins TRBV7-2 to TRBJ2-3; TRBD2 agrees at 13 bases. The CDR3 runs 17 residues. The V gene end was trimmed by 5 bases and the J gene end by 5 bases; junction bases not matched to a gene: 10. Germline-derived CDR1 and CDR2 are SGHTA and FQGNSA. This chain's CDR3 is CASSLLLAGGPKDTQYF. The CDR3 coding sequence is TGTGCCAGCAGCCTCCTACTAGCGGGGGGGCCAAAAGATACGCAGTATTTT.

A few counts support this clone. This chain connects TRBV11-2 to TRBJ1-5, with 7 positions matching TRBD1. CDR3 length: 13 amino acids. Germline CDR1 is SGHAT and CDR2 is FQNNGV. J lost 5 bases, V lost 3 bases, and 1 base had no gene match. CDR3 amino acids: CASSFTGDQPQHF. As DNA, the CDR3 is TGTGCCAGCAGCTTTACAGGGGATCAGCCCCAGCATTTT.

This clone was seen only a few times. The rearrangement uses TRBV2 and TRBJ1-6; D might be TRBD1 (5 bases). The germline V gene has CDR1 SNHLY and CDR2 FYNNEI. There are 14 residues in the CDR3. The V end lost 2 bases, the J end lost 5 bases, and 7 bases lay between the germline ends. The CDR3 coding sequence is TGTGCCAGCAGTGAAAGAGGGGATAATTCACCCCTCCACTTT. It codes for CASSERGDNSPLHF.

Of note for this clone: The same CDR3 can be traced to other DNA sequences in this sample. The rearrangement links TRBV5-1 to TRBJ1-5; 7 bases fit TRBD1. Germline V lookup: CDR1 SGHRS, CDR2 YFSETQ. With V trimmed by 0 bases and J by 7 bases, 7 bases remained unmatched. CDR3 length: 15 amino acids. The CDR3 bases are TGCGCCAGCAGCTTGGGACAGGGAGGGGAACAGCCCCAGCATTTT. It codes for CASSLGQGGEQPQHF. Full variable domain (outside the CDR3, taken from reference TRBV5-1 and TRBJ1-5): KAGVTQTPRYLIKTRGQQVTLSCSPISGHRSVSWYQQTPGQGLQFLFEYFSETQRNKGNFPGRFSGRQFSNSRSEMNVSTLELGDSALYLCASSLGQGGEQPQHFGDGTRLSIL.

As regards this clone: The sample contains more than one DNA sequence encoding this CDR3. The chain carries TRBV6-5 and TRBJ2-5; D remains unclear. Per the germline V gene, CDR1 is MNHEY and CDR2 is SVGAGI. The V end lost 6 bases, the J end lost 4 bases, and 3 bases lay between the germline ends. The CDR3 spans 10 residues. This CDR3 is CASRRETQYF. Written as DNA, the CDR3 is TGTGCCAGCAGGAGAGAGACCCAGTACTTC.

The chain couples TRBV6-5 to TRBJ2-3; 7 bases map to TRBD1. V lost 7 bases, J lost 3 bases, and 4 bases stayed unmatched. The CDR3 totals 13 residues. Looked up from germline, CDR1 is MNHEY and CDR2 is SVGAGI. The CDR3 DNA is TGTGCCAGCAACAGGGGTGGGACAGATACGCAGTATTTT. Translation: CASNRGGTDTQYF.

This clone came up a few times. The CDR3: CASNRDRDAAETQYF. The CDR3 region has the DNA TGTGCCAGCAATAGGGACAGGGACGCCGCAGAGACCCAGTACTTC. The chain couples TRBV2 to TRBJ2-5; 9 nucleotides line up with TRBD1. Germline CDR1 reads SNHLY; CDR2 reads FYNNEI. V lost 7 bases to trimming and J lost 4 bases; unmatched junction nucleotides: 10. The CDR3 loop spans 15 amino acids. Full variable domain (outside the CDR3, taken from reference TRBV2 and TRBJ2-5): EPEVTQTPSHQVTQMGQEVILRCVPISNHLYFYWYRQILGQKVEFLVSFYNNEISEKSEIFDDQFSVERPDGSNFTLKIRSTKLEDSAMYFCASNRDRDAAETQYFGPGTRLLVL.

This clone has a handful of counts. V and J are TRBV4-3 and TRBJ2-4; 7 nucleotides line up with TRBD2. V gave up 0 bases and J gave up 6 bases; unmatched junction bases: 11. The germline CDR1 and CDR2 sequences are LGHNA and YSLEER. The CDR3 consists of 17 residues. The CDR3 loop reads CASSQDGPGGRRNIQYF. The DNA for the CDR3 is TGCGCCAGCAGCCAAGATGGGCCGGGCGGGAGAAGAAACATTCAGTACTTC.

Only a few counts were recorded for this clone. The V gene is TRBV6-1, the J gene TRBJ2-7, with a possible D match to TRBD1 (6 bases). CDR3 size: 10 residues. Germline CDR1 and CDR2: MNHNS and SASEGT. CDR3 sequence: CTTGTYEQYF. The CDR3 nucleotides read TGTACCACAGGGACCTACGAGCAGTACTTC.

Here the CDR3 reads CASSGRSPHGELFF. In nucleotides, the CDR3 is TGTGCCAGCAGCGGGAGGTCCCCCCACGGGGAGCTGTTTTTT. The chain carries TRBV9 and TRBJ2-2; a weak D match, TRBD2 (5 bases). The germline CDR1 and CDR2 sequences are SGDLS and YYNGEE. Trimming cost V 3 bases and J 7 bases, with 13 bases left between them. This CDR3 comprises 14 residues.

CDR3 in amino acids: CATGTGSAEAFF. CDR3 bases: TGTGCCACAGGGACAGGGAGCGCTGAAGCTTTCTTT. The chain recombines TRBV6-5 with TRBJ1-1, with 9 nucleotides matching TRBD1. Germline CDR1 and CDR2: MNHEY and SVGAGI. With 10 bases clipped from V and 6 bases from J, the junction kept 6 bases outside the gene matches. This CDR3 region has 12 residues.